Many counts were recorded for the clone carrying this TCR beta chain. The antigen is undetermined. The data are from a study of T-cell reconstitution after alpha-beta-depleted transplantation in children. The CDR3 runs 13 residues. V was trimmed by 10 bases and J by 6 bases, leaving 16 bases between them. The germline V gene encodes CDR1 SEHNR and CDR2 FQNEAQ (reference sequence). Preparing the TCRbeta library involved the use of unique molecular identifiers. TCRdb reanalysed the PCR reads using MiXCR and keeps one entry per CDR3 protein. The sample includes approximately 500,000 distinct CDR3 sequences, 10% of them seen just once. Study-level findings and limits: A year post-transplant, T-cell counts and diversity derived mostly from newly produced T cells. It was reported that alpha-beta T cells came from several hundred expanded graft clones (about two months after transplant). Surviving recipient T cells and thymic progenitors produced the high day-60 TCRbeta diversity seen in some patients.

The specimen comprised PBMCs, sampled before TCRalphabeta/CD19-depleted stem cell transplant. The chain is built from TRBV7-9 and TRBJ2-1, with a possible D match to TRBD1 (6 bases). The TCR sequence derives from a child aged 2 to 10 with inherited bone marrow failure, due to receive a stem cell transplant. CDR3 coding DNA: TGTGCCACGCCGCAGGGGCTGGGCAATGAGCAGTTCTTC. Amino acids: CATPQGLGNEQFF.